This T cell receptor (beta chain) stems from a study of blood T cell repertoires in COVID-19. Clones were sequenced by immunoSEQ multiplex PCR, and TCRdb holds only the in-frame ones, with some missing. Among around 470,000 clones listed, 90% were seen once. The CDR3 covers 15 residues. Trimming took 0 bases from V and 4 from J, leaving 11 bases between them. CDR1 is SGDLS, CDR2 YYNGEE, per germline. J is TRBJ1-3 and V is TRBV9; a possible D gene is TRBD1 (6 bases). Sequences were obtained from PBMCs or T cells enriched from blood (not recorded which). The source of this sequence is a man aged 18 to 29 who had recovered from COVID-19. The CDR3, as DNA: TGTGCCAGCAGCGTAGGATGGGACATGGGAAACACCATATATTTT. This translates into CASSVGWDMGNTIYF. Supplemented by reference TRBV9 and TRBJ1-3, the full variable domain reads DSGVTQTPKHLITATGQRVTLRCSPRSGDLSVYWYQQSLDQGLQFLIQYYNGEERAKGNILERFSAQQFPDLHSELNLSSLELGDSALYFCASSVGWDMGNTIYFGEGSWLTVV.